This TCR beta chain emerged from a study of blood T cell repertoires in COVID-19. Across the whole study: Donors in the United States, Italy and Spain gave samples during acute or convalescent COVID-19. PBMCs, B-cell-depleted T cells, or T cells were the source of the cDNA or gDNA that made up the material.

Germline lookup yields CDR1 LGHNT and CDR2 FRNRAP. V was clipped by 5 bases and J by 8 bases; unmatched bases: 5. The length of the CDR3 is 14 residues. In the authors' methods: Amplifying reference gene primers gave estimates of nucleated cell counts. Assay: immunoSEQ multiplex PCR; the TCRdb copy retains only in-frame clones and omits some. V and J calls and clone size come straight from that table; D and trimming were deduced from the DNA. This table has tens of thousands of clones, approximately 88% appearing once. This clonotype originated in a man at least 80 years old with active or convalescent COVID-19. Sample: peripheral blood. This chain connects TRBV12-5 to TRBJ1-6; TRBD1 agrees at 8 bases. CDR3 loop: CASGPGTGYSPLHF. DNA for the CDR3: TGTGCTAGTGGTCCCGGGACAGGCTATTCACCCCTCCACTTT.